This TCR beta chain was found in a study of cytomegalovirus exposure and HLA in healthy donors. Findings and caveats of the study: Later, an analysis showed that TCR beta chains associated with HLA were more clonally expanded than others that were equally common. A few CMV-associated chains proved CMV antigen-specific in vitro.

CDR3 length: 15 residues. V was pared by 4 bases and J by 9 bases, with 8 bases of the junction left unmatched. Germline lookup yields CDR1 ENHRY and CDR2 SYGVKD. To note about this clone: Antigen: not known.

In nominal health when sampled, donors likely had unrecorded immune exposures nonetheless. It was with 60 Vbeta and 13 Jbeta primers that the PCR ran. Using immunoSEQ multiplex PCR, the repertoire was profiled, and TCRdb retains in-frame clones only, with some absent. Altogether roughly 100,000 clones are present, 63% being singletons, with the ten largest covering approximately 4.3%. V is TRBV10-3 and J is TRBJ1-6; 8 bases align to TRBD1. This sequence was found in a human donor in good health. The sequenced sample was PBMCs. The CDR3 is CAISARQGITSPLHF. In DNA, the CDR3 is TGTGCCATCAGTGCGCGACAGGGGATTACTTCACCCCTCCACTTT.